This is a list of T cell receptor beta chains from one sample in a study of blood T cell repertoires in COVID-19. Profiled with immunoSEQ multiplex PCR; TCRdb holds only in-frame clones, not every one. The table shows a few hundred thousand clones, with around 87% occurring only once. Sequenced: peripheral blood. Every receptor here comes from a woman between 65 and 79 years old with active or convalescent COVID-19. CDR3s include the opening cysteine and the closing phenylalanine or tryptophan. The order of the fields is clone size, D gene, J gene, V gene, CDR3 DNA, CDR3 protein. D genes are given only for firm matches. Expanded clones are given a class, and other clones once, few, many or no size at all.

NA,NA,TRBJ1-3,TRBV7-8,TGTGCCAGCAGCGACTCCTCTGGAAACACCATATATTTT,CASSDSSGNTIYF
NA,NA,TRBJ2-2,TRBV7-3,TGTGCCAGCAGCCCCGGGGGAACCGGGGAGCTGTTTTTT,CASSPGGTGELFF
once,TRBD1,TRBJ1-1,TRBV5-8,TGTGCCAGCAGCACACAGGGGGCGCGTTTAGACACTGAAGCTTTCTTT,CASSTQGARLDTEAFF
once,NA,TRBJ1-1,TRBV29-1,TGCAGCCATACGCGCGGGGGTAGGAACACTGAAGCTTTCTTT,CSHTRGGRNTEAFF
once,TRBD1,TRBJ1-1,TRBV2,TGTGCCAGCAGTGGACAGGGTTTGAACACTGAAGCTTTCTTT,CASSGQGLNTEAFF
NA,NA,TRBJ1-5,TRBV12-3/TRBV12-4,TGTGCCAGCAGCGGGAGGGGGCAGCCCCAGCATTTT,CASSGRGQPQHF
once,TRBD2,TRBJ2-2,TRBV3-1/TRBV3-2,TGTGCCAGCAGCCACCGGGGACTAGCGGGGGGGCCCAGCGGGGAGCTGTTTTTT,CASSHRGLAGGPSGELFF
NA,TRBD2,TRBJ2-5,TRBV10-3,TGTGCCATCAGTGAACAGCGGGGTCCAATCCAAGAGACCCAGTACTTC,CAISEQRGPIQETQYF
NA,NA,TRBJ2-7,TRBV14,TGTGCCAGCAGCCAAGCAACCGGGACAATACGCTACGAGCAGTACTTC,CASSQATGTIRYEQYF
NA,NA,TRBJ2-1,TRBV24-1,TGTGCCACCAGTGATATAGACAATGAGCAGTTCTTC,CATSDIDNEQFF
NA,TRBD1,TRBJ2-3,TRBV5-6,TGTGCCAGCAGCTTAGTGGGACAGGGTTTAGATACGCAGTATTTT,CASSLVGQGLDTQYF
NA,NA,TRBJ2-1,TRBV5-4,TGTGCCAGCAGCCCCGTTTCCTACAATGAGCAGTTCTTC,CASSPVSYNEQFF
NA,TRBD1,TRBJ1-2,TRBV10-3,TGTGCCATCAGTGAGGGACAGGGGGCGCTTGGCTACACCTTC,CAISEGQGALGYTF
NA,TRBD1,TRBJ1-3,TRBV29-1,TGCAGCTCTACCTACAGGGGTGGAAACACCATATATTTT,CSSTYRGGNTIYF
NA,NA,TRBJ1-2,TRBV4-3,TGCGCCAGCAGCCAAGACCAGGTCTATGGCTACACCTTC,CASSQDQVYGYTF
NA,NA,TRBJ1-2,TRBV2,TGTGCCAGCAGTGAGGGAGGGGTTGGCTACACCTTC,CASSEGGVGYTF
NA,NA,TRBJ1-1,TRBV19,TGTGCCAGTAGTACCGGGGGGAGTGGTGGTGAAGCTTTCTTT,CASSTGGSGGEAFF
NA,TRBD1,TRBJ1-6,TRBV25-1,TGTGCCAGCAGTGAATTCCGGACAGCCCTTCAGGGGGCCCTCCACTTT,CASSEFRTALQGALHF
NA,TRBD1,TRBJ2-7,TRBV27,TGTGCCAGCAGTTCCCACAGGGGGGTTGCCTACGAGCAGTACTTC,CASSSHRGVAYEQYF
once,NA,TRBJ1-2,TRBV2,TGTGCCAGCAGTGAAACCCTAGACGGGTATGGCTACACCTTC,CASSETLDGYGYTF
NA,NA,TRBJ1-2,TRBV19,TGTGCCAGTAGTTTTGTCCCTCGGGTACAGGGAATTGGCTACACCTTC,CASSFVPRVQGIGYTF
NA,NA,TRBJ1-3,TRBV25-1,TGTGCCAGCAGTGAATGGGCAGGCTCTGGAAACACCATATATTTT,CASSEWAGSGNTIYF
NA,TRBD1,TRBJ1-2,TRBV7-7,TGTGCTAGCAGCTTTTTCAGGGGGAGAAACTATGGCTACACCTTC,CASSFFRGRNYGYTF
NA,NA,TRBJ1-5,TRBV7-2,TGTGCCAGCAGCTTAGGAGGCCGGGGGGATAGCAATCAGCCCCAGCATTTT,CASSLGGRGDSNQPQHF
NA,TRBD1,TRBJ1-1,TRBV5-5,TGTGCCAGCAGCTTGGCTACAGGGGTAACTGAAGCTTTCTTT,CASSLATGVTEAFF
once,NA,TRBJ1-1,TRBV5-1,TGCGCCAGCATGGGGGGGCTCCGGAGGGTCACTGAAGCTTTCTTT,CASMGGLRRVTEAFF
NA,NA,TRBJ1-5,TRBV28,TGTGCCAGCAGTTTACGATCGGGGTACCAGCCCCAGCATTTT,CASSLRSGYQPQHF
NA,TRBD1,TRBJ2-7,TRBV14,TGTGCCAGCAGCCGGACAGGGGACTACGAGCAGTACTTC,CASSRTGDYEQYF
NA,TRBD1,TRBJ1-2,TRBV5-6,TGTGCCAGCAGCTTGAGGCCAAATGTGGCAGGGGGAAGGGGCTACACCTTC,CASSLRPNVAGGRGYTF
once,TRBD1,TRBJ1-5,TRBV24-1,TGTGCCACCAGTGAGGTTCGCAGGGGGCGGATGCGTCAGCCCCAGCATTTT,CATSEVRRGRMRQPQHF
NA,NA,TRBJ1-2,TRBV5-1,TGCGCCAGCAGCTCCGGGTTTCTACCACTAGCTAACTATGGCTACACCTTC,CASSSGFLPLANYGYTF
once,TRBD1,TRBJ2-7,TRBV5-6,TGTGCCAGCAGCTGGGGGACAGGGGCGTTCGAGCAGTACTTC,CASSWGTGAFEQYF
NA,NA,TRBJ1-2,TRBV11-2,TGTGCCAGCAGCTCCCGGCGGGGGTTAAGGGCGGACTATGGCTACACCTTC,CASSSRRGLRADYGYTF
NA,NA,TRBJ1-1,TRBV5-6,TGTGCCAGCAGCCCCGGGGGGGCCCCTGAAGCTTTCTTT,CASSPGGAPEAFF
few,NA,TRBJ1-5,TRBV5-6,TGTGCCAGCAGCTCCAGCGGCTTTGGTCAGCCCCAGCATTTT,CASSSSGFGQPQHF
few,NA,TRBJ1-3,TRBV18,TGTGCCAGCTCACCACGGGGGGGTAGAAGAAACACCATATATTTT,CASSPRGGRRNTIYF
NA,TRBD1,TRBJ1-2,TRBV9,TGTGCCAGCAGCGTAGGGATGTTGGACAGGGGGCCGAGTGGCTACACCTTC,CASSVGMLDRGPSGYTF
NA,NA,TRBJ2-7,TRBV18,TGTGCCAGCTCAGTCCAACAGGGTGTCTCCTACGAGCAGTACTTC,CASSVQQGVSYEQYF
NA,NA,TRBJ1-1,TRBV6-2/TRBV6-3,TGTGCCAGCAGTTACTATCTACGGAGTACGTGGAACACTGAAGCTTTCTTT,CASSYYLRSTWNTEAFF
NA,NA,TRBJ1-1,TRBV19,TGTGCCAGTAGCGAGAGGGTCGGCCGTAACACTGAAGCTTTCTTT,CASSERVGRNTEAFF
NA,NA,TRBJ1-1,TRBV14,TGTGCCAGCAGCCAGAGAACAGGGATCTGGATTGGAGCTTTCTTT,CASSQRTGIWIGAFF
NA,NA,TRBJ1-1,TRBV18,TGTGCCAGCTCACCCAATTCAGACAGAGAAGCTTTCTTT,CASSPNSDREAFF
NA,TRBD1,TRBJ1-2,TRBV6-5,TGTGCCACCCAGGATGGACAGGCAGCCCTCTATGGCTACACCTTC,CATQDGQAALYGYTF
NA,NA,TRBJ1-1,TRBV9,TGTGCCAGCAGCGAGACAGGGAACACTGAAGCTTTCTTT,CASSETGNTEAFF
NA,NA,TRBJ2-6,TRBV7-9,TGTGCCAGCAGCGGGGACACCCCTAAGGTCTCTGGGGCCAACGTCCTGACTTTC,CASSGDTPKVSGANVLTF
once,NA,TRBJ1-2,TRBV6-5,TGTGCCAGCTCTACTCAGGGAGGCTATGGCTACACCTTC,CASSTQGGYGYTF
NA,NA,TRBJ1-1,TRBV12-3/TRBV12-4,TGTGCCAGCAGTTTTGAGGGGGACACTGAAGCTTTCTTT,CASSFEGDTEAFF
NA,TRBD2,TRBJ2-2,TRBV24-1,TGTGCCACCAGTGATTTACCGGGGGGGACCGGGGAGCTGTTTTTT,CATSDLPGGTGELFF
NA,NA,TRBJ2-1,TRBV13,TGTGCCAGCAGCCTACCCATGGGACTCAAAGGTGAGCAGTTCTTC,CASSLPMGLKGEQFF
NA,NA,TRBJ1-2,TRBV3-1/TRBV3-2,TGTGCCAGCAGCCAAGATTTAGGCTACACCTTC,CASSQDLGYTF
NA,NA,TRBJ2-7,TRBV6-5,TGTGCCAGCAGTTACGTCTCCCGCTCCTACGAGCAGTACTTC,CASSYVSRSYEQYF
NA,NA,TRBJ2-1,TRBV18,TGTGCCAGCTCACCGCCACAGGGCCTAGGGCGTTCCTACAATGAGCAGTTCTTC,CASSPPQGLGRSYNEQFF
NA,NA,TRBJ1-1,TRBV4-3,TGCGCCAGCAGCCAGTACCCCGGCGGGGACGACGGGAACACTGAAGCTTTCTTT,CASSQYPGGDDGNTEAFF
NA,NA,TRBJ2-1,TRBV9,TGTGCCAGCGGGGGGACCTACAATGAGCAGTTCTTC,CASGGTYNEQFF
NA,TRBD2,TRBJ2-3,TRBV5-4,TGTGCCAGCCAATTTCGGGGGGTGAACACAGATACGCAGTATTTT,CASQFRGVNTDTQYF
NA,TRBD1,TRBJ2-7,TRBV4-3,TGCGCCAGCAGCCAATTCCCGGGACAGGGGACCTACGAGCAGTACTTC,CASSQFPGQGTYEQYF
NA,NA,TRBJ1-2,TRBV7-9,TGTGCCAGCAGCTTACTTTCAGGGGATGGCTACACCTTC,CASSLLSGDGYTF
NA,NA,TRBJ2-7,TRBV4-3,TGCGCCAGCAGCCAAGAGCCCAGGGCGAGCGAGCAGTACTTC,CASSQEPRASEQYF
NA,TRBD1,TRBJ1-2,TRBV29-1,TGCAGCGTGGGGACAGTCTATGGCTACACCTTC,CSVGTVYGYTF
NA,NA,TRBJ1-1,TRBV6-5,TGTGCCAGCTCTGTACCCGGGAGGACTGAAGCTTTCTTT,CASSVPGRTEAFF